This T cell receptor beta chain was obtained from a study of T cell responses to AZD1222 COVID-19 vaccine. Germline V gene lookup returns CDR1 SGDLS and CDR2 YYNGEE. Trimming shortened V by 3 bases and J by 7 bases, and 20 bases separated the two germline ends. CDR3 length: 15 amino acids. On this clone itself: What it binds is not known.

Findings and limits, study-wide: White British ancestry dominated among donors, who included more females, and clonal diversity was possibly underestimated. Along spike, vaccine-associated CD4 TCRs were found throughout, with dominance at 160-218 and 743-854. Close to half of spike-specific TCRs reportedly recognize unmutated variant regions. Repertoires were collected only later (after the peak T cell response had occurred).

The table came from immunoSEQ multiplex PCR; TCRdb's copy has only in-frame clones and leaves some out. The table includes 77,000 or so clones, roughly nine tenths detected once. The receptor's source is an adult in good health. Specimen: peripheral blood, collected on day 0 of MenACWY control vaccination. This chain connects TRBV9 to TRBJ2-7; D is unclear. The CDR3 bases are TGTGCCAGCAGCGCCCAGGTAACCGTGGGTGTAGAGCAGTACTTC. It yields the protein CASSAQVTVGVEQYF.